A single sample gave rise to the 8 T cell receptor beta chains below, sequenced in a study of PD-1 blockade in classical Hodgkin lymphoma. Every single patient, without exception, relapsed after autologous stem cell transplantation, and brentuximab vedotin exposure varied. TCRdb keeps only in-frame clones here, not all; method: immunoSEQ multiplex PCR. The table lists some 46,000 clones, about 78% of them singletons. The source was peripheral blood mononuclear cells (PBMCs), collected before the second cycle of nivolumab. Receptors originate from a human donor with classical Hodgkin lymphoma.

The V gene is TRBV6-6, the J gene TRBJ1-6, with D possibly matching TRBD1 (5 bases). V was cut by 2 bases and J by 9 bases, with 14 bases left in between. The CDR3 spans 15 residues. CDR1 and CDR2 from the germline V gene are MNHNY and SVGAGI (reference sequence). The CDR3 nucleotides read TGTGCCAGCAGTTACCTGGGTTCCAGGGTTTCACCCCTCCACTTT. Protein sequence: CASSYLGSRVSPLHF.

The chain uses TRBV5-1 and TRBJ1-2; 11 bases match TRBD1. Unmatched junction bases numbered 4, after V lost 4 bases and J lost 2 bases. The CDR3 loop spans 15 amino acids. The germline gives CDR1 SGHRS, CDR2 YFSETQ. CDR3 sequence reads: CASSTGTGGNYGYTF. The CDR3 nucleotides read TGCGCCAGCAGCACCGGGACAGGGGGGAACTATGGCTACACCTTC.

The J gene is TRBJ1-3, the V gene TRBV18; TRBD1 might be the D (5 bases). Per germline, CDR1 KGHSH and CDR2 LQKENI. This CDR3 region has 17 residues. V lost 3 bases and J 0 bases, leaving 15 bases between the germline ends. CDR3 in amino acids: CASSPSSGTSSGNTIYF. Here the CDR3 DNA reads TGTGCCAGCTCACCCTCTTCGGGGACTAGCTCTGGAAACACCATATATTTT.

In its sample, this clone was seen a few times. The chain couples TRBV11-2 to TRBJ2-2; 9 bases fit TRBD1. This CDR3 is built from 18 residues. CDR1 SGHAT and CDR2 FQNNGV come from the germline V gene. The trim removed 2 bases at V and 5 bases at J, leaving 12 bases unmatched. CDR3 DNA sequence: TGTGCCAGCAGCTTAATCAGTCCGGGACAGGGTAATACCGGGGAGCTGTTTTTT. It translates to CASSLISPGQGNTGELFF.

The rearrangement links TRBV18 to TRBJ2-5; D ambiguous. Trimming left V 3 bases short and J 4 bases short, with 6 bases between. Looked up from germline, CDR1 is KGHSH and CDR2 is LQKENI. This CDR3 is 12 amino acids long. The chain's CDR3 is CASSPGPETQYF. CDR3 bases: TGTGCCAGCTCACCCGGGCCAGAGACCCAGTACTTC. Full variable domain (outside the CDR3, taken from reference TRBV18 and TRBJ2-5): NAGVMQNPRHLVRRRGQEARLRCSPMKGHSHVYWYRQLPEEGLKFMVYLQKENIIDESGMPKERFSAEFPKEGPSILRIQQVVRGDSAAYFCASSPGPETQYFGPGTRLLVL.

This chain uses TRBV7-9 with TRBJ1-3; 7 bases agree with TRBD1. Germline values: CDR1 SEHNR, CDR2 FQNEAQ (reference sequence). The CDR3 sequence is 13 residues long. V lost 6 bases to trimming and J lost 1 base; unmatched junction nucleotides: 0. CDR3 amino acids: CASRTGSGNTIYF. Written as DNA, the CDR3 is TGTGCCAGCAGGACAGGGTCTGGAAACACCATATATTTT.

The J gene is TRBJ2-7, the V gene TRBV6-6; no firm D call. Germline V CDR1 and CDR2: MNHNY, SVGAGI (reference sequence). This CDR3 spans 13 amino acids. V shed 5 bases and J shed 1 base, with 9 bases lying between them. The CDR3 protein is CASSTDPSYEQYF. Written as DNA, the CDR3 is TGTGCCAGCAGTACGGACCCATCCTACGAGCAGTACTTC.

This clone was picked up one time. The V and J genes are TRBV6-5 and TRBJ2-2, with D possibly being TRBD2 (5 bases). V was clipped by 2 bases and J by 6 bases, with 13 bases between them. The germline CDR1 and CDR2 sequences are MNHEY and SVGAGI. This CDR3 region has 15 residues. The CDR3 DNA is TGTGCCAGCAGTTACAGGGTGGCGGGTCCCGGGGAGCTGTTTTTT. Protein: CASSYRVAGPGELFF.